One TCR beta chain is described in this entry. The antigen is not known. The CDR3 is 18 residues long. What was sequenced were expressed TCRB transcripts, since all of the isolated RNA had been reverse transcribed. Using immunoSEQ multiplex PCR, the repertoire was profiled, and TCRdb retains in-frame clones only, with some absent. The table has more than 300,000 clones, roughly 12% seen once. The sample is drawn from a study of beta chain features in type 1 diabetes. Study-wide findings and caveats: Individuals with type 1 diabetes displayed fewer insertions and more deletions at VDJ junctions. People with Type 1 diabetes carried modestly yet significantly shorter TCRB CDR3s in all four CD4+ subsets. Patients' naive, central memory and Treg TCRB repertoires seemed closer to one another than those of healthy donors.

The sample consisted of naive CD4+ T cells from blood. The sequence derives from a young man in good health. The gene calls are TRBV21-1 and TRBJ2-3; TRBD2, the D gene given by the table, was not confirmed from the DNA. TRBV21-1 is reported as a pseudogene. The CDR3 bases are TGTGCCAGCAGCTCTTGGACTAGGGTGAATCGTGGCACAGATACGCAGTATTTT. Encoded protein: CASSSWTRVNRGTDTQYF.